A single sample gave rise to the 7 T cell receptor beta chains below, sequenced in a study of shared clonotypes between healthy human individuals. Sequencing used immunoSEQ multiplex PCR; TCRdb keeps in-frame clones, though not all of them. In the table there are 1,400,000 or so clones, about 98.5% of which are singletons. The sequencing input was naive CD4+ T cells sorted from blood. Regarding subset: CD45RA+ positively selected. Receptor source: a man aged 30 to 39 in good health.

This rearrangement joins TRBV30 to TRBJ2-7; 7 bases line up with TRBD1. Losses at the gene ends were 5 bases for V and 3 bases for J; bases not matched to a gene: 4. This CDR3 is 12 amino acids long. Germline V gene data show CDR1 as GTSNPN and CDR2 as SVGIG (reference sequence). The CDR3 DNA sequence: TGTGCCTGGGATACAGGGGACTACGAGCAGTACTTC. The encoded protein is CAWDTGDYEQYF.

The rearrangement joins TRBV5-1 to TRBJ1-2; maybe TRBD1 (5 bases). V was pared by 0 bases and J by 6 bases, with 15 bases between. CDR1 is SGHRS and CDR2 is YFSETQ in the germline V gene. CDR3 length equals 15 residues. The CDR3 sequence: CASSLGGSLGHGYTF. Here the CDR3 DNA reads TGCGCCAGCAGCTTGGGGGGCAGCTTAGGTCATGGCTACACCTTC.

V gene TRBV10-3 combines with J gene TRBJ2-7; D not resolved. V dropped 0 bases and J dropped 6 bases, with 12 bases sitting between them. Per germline, CDR1 ENHRY and CDR2 SYGVKD. The CDR3 has 14 residues. CDR3 amino acids: CAISESPRRPEQYF. DNA for the CDR3: TGTGCCATCAGTGAGTCGCCCCGGCGGCCCGAGCAGTACTTC.

The chain couples TRBV13 to TRBJ2-1; a weak D match, TRBD2 (5 bases). Deletions cut 2 bases from V and 8 bases from J, with 10 bases between. CDR1 and CDR2 (germline): PRHDT, FYEKMQ (reference sequence). CDR3 size: 13 residues. The CDR3 protein is CASSLRTFHEQFF. In DNA, the CDR3 is TGTGCCAGCAGCTTAAGGACTTTTCATGAGCAGTTCTTC.

A word on this clone: The sample carries other DNA sequences with the same CDR3. The chain uses TRBV5-1 and TRBJ2-3; TRBD1 matches 7 bases. Germline lookup yields CDR1 SGHRS and CDR2 YFSETQ. Trimming removed 4 bases from V and 4 bases from J; junction bases left unmatched: 3. CDR3 length: 13 residues. The CDR3 DNA follows: TGCGCCAGCAGCCTGACAGGGCCAGATACGCAGTATTTT. Its protein is CASSLTGPDTQYF.

The chain employs TRBV15 and TRBJ2-1; the D gene is possibly TRBD2 (6 bases). Germline CDR1 reads LNHNV; CDR2 reads YYDKDF (reference sequence). The CDR3 totals 16 residues. V gave up 4 bases and J gave up 1 base, with 14 bases separating them. CDR3 loop: CATSKQSGLSYNEQFF. Here the CDR3 DNA reads TGTGCCACCAGCAAACAAAGCGGACTATCCTACAATGAGCAGTTCTTC.

This clone came up once. This chain joins TRBV21-1 and TRBJ2-1; the D segment call TRBD1 is taken from the table without a DNA check. TRBV21-1 is described as a pseudogene. The CDR3 runs 13 residues. In nucleotides, the CDR3 is TGTGCCAGCAGCAAACTAGGGGGTGATGAGCAGTTCTTC. Translating it yields CASSKLGGDEQFF.